A selection of T cell receptor beta chains follows, all from one sample in a study of blood T cells in healthy people across ages. TCRdb re-called the 5' RACE reads with MiXCR, one entry per CDR3 protein. This table has approximately 810,000 distinct CDR3 sequences, under 35% appearing once. Sequencing was carried out using blood. Receptors were obtained from a woman older than 75 in good health. The CDR3 runs from the conserved cysteine through the conserved F or W. A D gene is named only where the DNA matches it firmly. Part of the rows lack a size; the others show once, few, many or a class for expanded clones.

V gene	clone size	D gene	J gene	CDR3 protein	CDR3 DNA
TRBV4-1	few	-	TRBJ2-2	CASSPGQGTGELFF	TGCGCCAGCAGCCCAGGCCAGGGAACCGGGGAGCTGTTTTTT
TRBV6-6	many	-	TRBJ2-7	CASSSQGIYEQYF	TGTGCCAGCAGTTCGCAGGGAATCTACGAGCAGTACTTC
TRBV15	-	TRBD2	TRBJ2-1	CATIAGGEGDTYNEQFF	TGTGCCACCATCGCCGGGGGGGAAGGGGACACCTACAATGAGCAGTTCTTC
TRBV4-3	many	-	TRBJ1-2	CASSQDQAQVYGYTF	TGCGCCAGCAGCCAAGATCAGGCTCAGGTCTATGGCTACACCTTC
TRBV7-2	few	TRBD2	TRBJ2-7	CASSLAPAGGQDEQYF	TGTGCCAGCAGCTTAGCGCCAGCGGGGGGGCAGGATGAGCAGTACTTC
TRBV7-2	few	-	TRBJ1-1	CASSSRGFYTEAFF	TGTGCCAGCAGCTCAAGGGGGTTCTACACTGAAGCTTTCTTT
TRBV20-1	few	-	TRBJ1-5	CSASLRIGQPQHF	TGCAGTGCTAGTCTCCGGATCGGCCAGCCCCAGCATTTT
TRBV18	-	-	TRBJ1-2	CASSPRSQAFPGYGYTF	TGTGCCAGCTCACCTCGATCCCAAGCTTTCCCGGGCTATGGCTACACCTTC
TRBV29-1	-	-	TRBJ1-1	CSAGRSNTVAFF	TGCAGCGCGGGACGGTCGAACACTGTAGCTTTCTTT
TRBV6-2/TRBV6-3	-	-	TRBJ2-1	CASSYPPSRQYNEQFF	TGTGCCAGCAGTTACCCTCCTTCTAGGCAGTACAATGAGCAGTTCTTC
TRBV14	-	-	TRBJ2-5	CASSQDAGQLQETQYF	TGTGCCAGCAGCCAAGACGCGGGACAGCTCCAGGAGACCCAGTACTTC
TRBV27	-	TRBD1	TRBJ1-1	CASSPPRDSLNTEAFF	TGTGCCAGCAGTCCACCCCGGGACAGCTTGAACACTGAAGCTTTCTTT
TRBV30	-	TRBD2	TRBJ2-3	CAWSLTSGGRWTQYF	TGTGCCTGGAGTCTGACTAGCGGGGGGCGGTGGACGCAGTATTTT
TRBV28	-	-	TRBJ1-5	CASTRQRVNQPQHF	TGTGCCAGCACTCGACAACGGGTAAATCAGCCCCAGCATTTT
TRBV4-3	many	-	TRBJ2-3	CASSRGGFTDTQYF	TGCGCCAGCAGCAGGGGAGGATTCACAGATACGCAGTATTTT
TRBV30	-	TRBD1	TRBJ2-7	CAWSPPGQGAREQYF	TGTGCCTGGAGTCCACCGGGACAGGGGGCGCGAGAGCAGTACTTC
TRBV4-1	-	TRBD1	TRBJ2-2	CASSQPTGGVNTGELFF	TGCGCCAGCAGCCAACCGACAGGGGGCGTGAACACCGGGGAGCTGTTTTTT
TRBV27	-	TRBD2	TRBJ2-3	CASSNSGGRADTQYF	TGTGCCAGCAGTAATAGCGGGGGCCGCGCAGATACGCAGTATTTT
TRBV4-2	many	TRBD2	TRBJ2-5	CASSLRLAGGPEETQYF	TGTGCCAGCAGCTTACGACTAGCGGGGGGGCCTGAAGAGACCCAGTACTTC
TRBV20-1	once	-	TRBJ1-1	CSARGDPNTEAFF	TGCAGTGCTAGGGGGGATCCGAACACTGAAGCTTTCTTT
TRBV28	-	TRBD1	TRBJ1-2	CASSSQGVPYDYTF	TGTGCCAGCAGTTCTCAGGGGGTCCCCTATGACTACACCTTC
TRBV20-1	many	-	TRBJ2-4	CSARRSQGENIQYF	TGCAGTGCTAGACGGTCACAGGGTGAGAACATTCAGTACTTC
TRBV7-2	many	-	TRBJ2-3	CASNTGLSTDTQYF	TGTGCCAGTAACACGGGTCTAAGCACAGATACGCAGTATTTT
TRBV4-2	many	TRBD1	TRBJ2-5	CASSHKSVGGDETQYF	TGTGCCAGCAGCCACAAAAGTGTAGGGGGCGACGAGACCCAGTACTTC
TRBV4-1	few	-	TRBJ2-1	CASSPQGISYNEQFF	TGCGCCAGCAGCCCTCAGGGGATCTCCTACAATGAGCAGTTCTTC
TRBV5-1	many	TRBD1	TRBJ1-2	CASSLQGADGYTF	TGCGCCAGCAGCTTGCAGGGGGCAGATGGCTACACCTTC
TRBV10-2	many	-	TRBJ2-5	CASSEVQTRQETQYF	TGCGCCAGCAGTGAGGTCCAGACGCGTCAAGAGACCCAGTACTTC
TRBV20-1	many	TRBD1	TRBJ2-4	CSAPQRGLQGSENIQYF	TGCAGTGCCCCCCAGAGGGGGCTACAGGGGTCGGAAAACATTCAGTACTTC
TRBV6-1	-	TRBD2	TRBJ2-7	CASIPGGAYEQYF	TGTGCCAGCATCCCGGGAGGGGCCTACGAGCAGTACTTC